Each of the 30 T cell receptor beta chains below was sequenced from the same sample in a study of blood T cell repertoires in COVID-19. The protocol was immunoSEQ multiplex PCR, while the TCRdb copy is restricted to in-frame clones and leaves out a portion. The sample consists of 650,000 to 800,000 clones, 90% of them appearing once. Material for sequencing was peripheral blood. These TCRs come from a woman aged 18-35 years with acute or convalescent COVID-19.

The chain couples TRBV27 to TRBJ2-1, with D possibly TRBD2 on 5 matching bases. Between the trimmed V and J ends, which lost 5 bases and 4 bases, there was a span of 30 bases. The CDR3 contains 20 residues. Germline-derived CDR1 and CDR2 are MNHEY and SMNVEV (reference sequence). The CDR3 spells CASSNIAPGGQIDLYNEQFF. CDR3 nucleotides: TGTGCCAGCAGTAACATCGCCCCCGGCGGGCAGATCGACCTATACAATGAGCAGTTCTTC.

The chain has TRBV6-5 and TRBJ1-5; D remains ambiguous. The germline V gene encodes CDR1 MNHEY and CDR2 SVGAGI. CDR3 length: 15 amino acids. V gave up 0 bases and J gave up 0 bases, with 6 bases separating them. DNA for the CDR3: TGTGCCAGCAGTTACTCGCCACTTAGCAATCAGCCCCAGCATTTT. It yields the protein CASSYSPLSNQPQHF.

This chain links TRBV5-1 with TRBJ2-2; D remains ambiguous. Between the trimmed V and J ends, which lost 4 bases and 1 base, there was a span of 8 bases. The CDR3 covers 14 residues. Per the germline V gene, CDR1 is SGHRS and CDR2 is YFSETQ. The CDR3 bases are TGCGCCAGCAGCCTTAGTAAGAACACCGGGGAGCTGTTTTTT. This gives the protein CASSLSKNTGELFF.

V is TRBV6-5 and J is TRBJ1-2; TRBD1 matches at 7 bases. Unmatched junction bases numbered 2, after V lost 0 bases and J lost 4 bases. The CDR3 is 14 residues long. Germline loops: CDR1 MNHEY, CDR2 SVGAGI. The CDR3 DNA reads TGTGCCAGCAGTTACTCTGGGACAGTCTATGGCTACACCTTC. Protein: CASSYSGTVYGYTF.

The rearrangement joins TRBV7-8 to TRBJ1-2; D is unclear. The CDR3 has 12 residues. Germline CDR1 reads SGHVS; CDR2 reads FQNEAQ. Trimming took 6 bases from V and 0 from J, leaving 5 bases between them. CDR3 sequence: CASSSSNYGYTF. For the CDR3, the DNA is TGTGCCAGCAGTTCCTCTAACTATGGCTACACCTTC. Full variable domain (missing parts from reference TRBV7-8 and TRBJ1-2): GAGVSQSPRYKVAKRGQDVALRCDPISGHVSLFWYQQALGQGPEFLTYFQNEAQLDKSGLPSDRFFAERPEGSVSTLKIQRTQQEDSAVYLCASSSSNYGYTFGSGTRLTVV.

V is TRBV5-1 and J is TRBJ2-5; D unclear. Germline V gene sequence: CDR1 SGHRS, CDR2 YFSETQ. CDR3 length: 12 amino acids. V lost 2 bases to trimming and J lost 4 bases, with 6 bases between them. Here the CDR3 DNA reads TGCGCCAGCAGCTTTGGCCCAGAGACCCAGTACTTC. Protein sequence: CASSFGPETQYF.

This sequence joins TRBV5-6 and TRBJ1-2, with 11 bases aligning to TRBD1. V was pared by 8 bases and J by 5 bases, with 5 bases of the junction left unmatched. The V gene's germline CDR1 is SGHDT and CDR2 YYEEEE. The CDR3 consists of 13 residues. CDR3: CASRTGGLYGYTF. The CDR3 nucleotides are TGTGCCAGTCGGACAGGGGGCTTATATGGCTACACCTTC.

This clone was seen once. CDR3 loop: CASSPRGSIIGELFF. The CDR3 DNA is TGTGCCAGCAGCCCCAGGGGCAGCATCATAGGGGAGCTGTTTTTT. V gene TRBV2 combines with J gene TRBJ2-2; D is possibly TRBD1 (6 bases). The CDR3 is made up of 15 amino acids. Per germline, CDR1 SNHLY and CDR2 FYNNEI. The V end was cut by 6 bases, the J end by 8 bases, with 19 bases between. Variable domain in full (rest from reference TRBV2 and TRBJ2-2): EPEVTQTPSHQVTQMGQEVILRCVPISNHLYFYWYRQILGQKVEFLVSFYNNEISEKSEIFDDQFSVERPDGSNFTLKIRSTKLEDSAMYFCASSPRGSIIGELFFGEGSRLTVL.

V gene TRBV3-1 (or the pseudogene TRBV3-2) combines with J gene TRBJ2-3; TRBD2 matches at 10 bases. Losses at the gene ends were 4 bases for V and 0 bases for J; bases not matched to a gene: 4. Germline CDR1 is LGHDT and CDR2 is YNNKEL (reference sequence). This CDR3 region has 16 residues. CDR3: CASSPPGLASTDTQYF. CDR3 sequence (DNA): TGTGCCAGCAGCCCACCGGGACTAGCGAGCACAGATACGCAGTATTTT.

The chain links TRBV6-5 to TRBJ2-1, with D possibly matching TRBD2 (5 bases). The CDR3 is 15 amino acids. From germline, CDR1 is MNHEY and CDR2 SVGAGI. V lost 0 bases and J 9 bases, leaving 15 bases between the germline ends. The CDR3 sequence is CASSYSSDLTSEQFF. The CDR3 coding sequence is TGTGCCAGCAGTTACTCGTCGGACCTCACTAGTGAGCAGTTCTTC.

The rearrangement links TRBV24-1 to TRBJ2-1, with 7 bases matching TRBD1. Per germline, CDR1 KGHDR and CDR2 SFDVKD. Unmatched junction bases numbered 7, after V lost 4 bases and J lost 2 bases. The CDR3 is 16 residues long. The CDR3 DNA is TGTGCCACCAGTGACCCGGCACAGGGGACCTACAATGAGCAGTTCTTC. This gives the protein CATSDPAQGTYNEQFF.

This sequence joins TRBV4-1 and TRBJ2-3, with D perhaps matching TRBD2 (6 bases). This CDR3 spans 14 amino acids. Germline CDR1 and CDR2: MGHRA and YSYEKL. Trimming left V 1 base short and J 5 bases short, with 10 bases between. In nucleotides, the CDR3 is TGCGCCAGCAGCCAAGTCGGGACTCGAGATACGCAGTATTTT. Encoded protein: CASSQVGTRDTQYF.

J is TRBJ1-1 and V is TRBV5-5; no firm D call. This CDR3 region has 12 residues. The germline V and J ends were trimmed by 0 bases and 7 bases, with 7 bases remaining between them. The germline V gene has CDR1 SGHKS and CDR2 YYEKEE (reference sequence). Here the CDR3 reads CASSLEFGEAFF. The CDR3 coding sequence is TGTGCCAGCAGCTTGGAGTTCGGTGAAGCTTTCTTT.

The chain couples TRBV19 to TRBJ1-1; 7 nucleotides align to TRBD1. V lost 3 bases to trimming and J lost 1 base; unmatched junction nucleotides: 11. CDR3 length: 17 amino acids. CDR1 is LNHDA and CDR2 is SQIVND in the germline V gene (reference sequence). CDR3 nucleotide sequence: TGTGCCAGTAGTATGAAAGGGGGCACATGGGCGAACACTGAAGCTTTCTTT. Protein product: CASSMKGGTWANTEAFF. The whole variable domain, remainder taken from reference TRBV19 and TRBJ1-1, is DGGITQSPKYLFRKEGQNVTLSCEQNLNHDAMYWYRQDPGQGLRLIYYSQIVNDFQKGDIAEGYSVSREKKESFPLTVTSAQKNPTAFYLCASSMKGGTWANTEAFFGQGTRLTVV.

The chain couples TRBV6-6 to TRBJ2-2; no firm D call. Germline V gene lookup returns CDR1 MNHNY and CDR2 SVGAGI (reference sequence). This CDR3 has 14 residues. Trimming shortened V by 8 bases and J by 3 bases, and 13 bases separated the two germline ends. Here the CDR3 reads CASGSHADTGELFF. For the CDR3, the DNA is TGTGCCAGCGGATCCCACGCGGACACCGGGGAGCTGTTTTTT.

V usage is TRBV5-6 and J usage is TRBJ1-1; D not resolved. Deletions cut 1 base from V and 7 bases from J, with 8 bases between. Germline V gives CDR1 SGHDT, CDR2 YYEEEE. The CDR3 is 12 residues long. The CDR3 here is CASSLLGGEAFF. The CDR3 DNA reads TGTGCCAGCAGCTTGTTGGGAGGTGAAGCTTTCTTT.

V is TRBV30 and J is TRBJ2-7, with D possibly TRBD1 on 6 matching bases. The CDR3 is made up of 16 amino acids. Germline CDR1 reads GTSNPN; CDR2 reads SVGIG (reference sequence). Trimming took 0 bases from V and 6 from J, leaving 21 bases between them. The CDR3 loop reads CAWSVHSGTREPEQYF. The CDR3 DNA follows: TGTGCCTGGAGTGTACACTCGGGGACAAGGGAGCCCGAGCAGTACTTC.

This clone has only a few counts. The V gene is TRBV30, the J gene TRBJ1-1; no reliable D call. CDR1 and CDR2 from the germline V gene are GTSNPN and SVGIG (reference sequence). The CDR3 length is 13 residues. V was cut by 4 bases and J by 4 bases, with 13 bases left in between. The CDR3 region is CAWMKRGTTEAFF. Written as DNA, the CDR3 is TGTGCCTGGATGAAGCGGGGTACCACTGAAGCTTTCTTT. Together with reference TRBV30 and TRBJ1-1, the CDR3 gives the full variable domain: SQTIHQWPATLVQPVGSPLSLECTVEGTSNPNLYWYRQAAGRGLQLLFYSVGIGQISSEVPQNLSASRPQDRQFILSSKKLLLSDSGFYLCAWMKRGTTEAFFGQGTRLTVV.

This chain links TRBV6-1 with TRBJ1-5; D perhaps matches TRBD1 (5 bases). CDR3 size: 16 residues. Trimming cost V 3 bases and J 2 bases, with 14 bases left between them. Per the germline V gene, CDR1 is MNHNS and CDR2 is SASEGT. DNA for the CDR3: TGTGCCAGCAGTGAGCCCACGGGGGTTGGCAATCAGCCCCAGCATTTT. It translates to CASSEPTGVGNQPQHF.

In regard to this clone: This same CDR3 is encoded by further DNA sequences in the sample. V is TRBV7-2 and J is TRBJ1-5; perhaps TRBD1 as D (5 bases). This CDR3 has 14 amino acids. Trimming took 5 bases from V and 4 from J, leaving 12 bases between them. In germline, CDR1 is SGHTA, CDR2 FQGNSA. The CDR3 nucleotides are TGTGCCAGCAGCCTCCCGGGGGGAAATCAGCCCCAGCATTTT. Translation: CASSLPGGNQPQHF.

The chain couples TRBV4-1 to TRBJ2-1; tentatively, D is TRBD1 (6 bases). There are 16 residues in the CDR3. Germline lookup yields CDR1 MGHRA and CDR2 YSYEKL. V was shortened by 0 bases and J by 3 bases, with 12 bases between the two germline ends. The CDR3 DNA follows: TGCGCCAGCAGCCAAGAGTCCCAGGGGAGCTACAATGAGCAGTTCTTC. Translating gives CASSQESQGSYNEQFF.

The J gene is TRBJ2-1, the V gene TRBV11-3; TRBD2 might be the D (6 bases). The length of the CDR3 is 14 residues. V gave up 5 bases and J gave up 7 bases, with 15 bases separating them. CDR1 and CDR2 (germline): SGHNT, YENEEA. This CDR3 reads CASSPGGRGNEQFF. The CDR3 DNA is TGTGCCAGCAGCCCCGGGGGACGGGGGAATGAGCAGTTCTTC.

CDR3 in amino acids: CASSQEGVRQGNEFNYGYTF. The CDR3 bases are TGTGCCAGCAGCCAAGAGGGAGTGAGACAGGGTAACGAATTTAACTATGGCTACACCTTC. The chain has TRBV3-1 (or the pseudogene TRBV3-2) and TRBJ1-2, with 7 bases lining up with TRBD1. This CDR3 region has 20 residues. J gave up 1 base and V 0 bases, and 17 bases lay outside the gene matches. CDR1 LGHDT and CDR2 YNNKEL come from the germline V gene (reference sequence).

The rearrangement uses TRBV4-3 and TRBJ2-7, with 8 bases fitting TRBD1. The CDR3 has 16 amino acids. CDR1 is LGHNA and CDR2 is YSLEER in the germline V gene. V shed 1 base, J shed 2 bases, and the junction held 7 bases outside the gene matches. The CDR3 protein is CASSQGQGTVPYEQYF. The CDR3 DNA is TGCGCCAGCAGCCAAGGACAGGGGACGGTTCCCTACGAGCAGTACTTC.

This chain uses TRBV7-9 with TRBJ1-3; D may be TRBD1 (6 bases). V gave up 2 bases and J gave up 0 bases, with 11 bases separating them. The CDR3 has 16 amino acids. Germline V CDR1 and CDR2: SEHNR, FQNEAQ (reference sequence). This CDR3 reads CASSLQGPSSGNTIYF. The DNA for the CDR3 is TGTGCCAGCAGCTTACAGGGGCCGAGCTCTGGAAACACCATATATTTT.

The gene calls are TRBV10-3 and TRBJ1-5, with D unclear. The germline gives CDR1 ENHRY, CDR2 SYGVKD. The CDR3 loop spans 17 amino acids. Trimming shortened V by 6 bases and J by 0 bases, and 18 bases separated the two germline ends. The CDR3 DNA reads as TGTGCCATCAGGCTAGGAGGCGGTAATCATAGCAATCAGCCCCAGCATTTT. Its translation is CAIRLGGGNHSNQPQHF.

The V call is TRBV20-1, the J call TRBJ1-6; D gene unclear. The germline CDR1 and CDR2 sequences are DFQATT and SNEGSKA (reference sequence). The germline V and J ends were trimmed by 3 bases and 13 bases, with 22 bases remaining between them. The CDR3 has 15 residues. The CDR3 coding sequence is TGCAGTGCTAGTCTTCAGGAGGGTGAGCAGTCCCCCCTCCACTTT. Translation gives CSASLQEGEQSPLHF.

This chain connects TRBV3-1 (or the pseudogene TRBV3-2) to TRBJ1-2, with D perhaps TRBD1 (6 bases). Between the trimmed V and J ends, which lost 0 bases and 0 bases, there was a span of 17 bases. CDR1 is LGHDT and CDR2 is YNNKEL in the germline V gene (reference sequence). CDR3 length: 18 amino acids. The CDR3 is CASSQDRGQGPANYGYTF. CDR3 sequence (DNA): TGTGCCAGCAGCCAAGATCGGGGTCAGGGGCCAGCTAACTATGGCTACACCTTC.

The rearrangement links TRBV18 to TRBJ1-1, with D perhaps matching TRBD1 (5 bases). Trimming cost V 4 bases and J 1 base, with 13 bases left between them. The V gene's germline CDR1 is KGHSH and CDR2 LQKENI. There are 15 residues in the CDR3. The CDR3 DNA reads TGTGCCAGCTCACTGGGGGGGACGGGGAACACTGAAGCTTTCTTT. Protein sequence: CASSLGGTGNTEAFF.

The chain couples TRBV7-9 to TRBJ1-4; D unresolved. V was pared by 5 bases and J by 4 bases, with 14 bases between. The CDR3 runs to 15 residues. Germline V gives CDR1 SEHNR, CDR2 FQNEAQ (reference sequence). CDR3 in DNA: TGTGCCAGCAGCGCGCATGCCGGGGTTAATGAAAAACTGTTTTTT. This translates into CASSAHAGVNEKLFF.